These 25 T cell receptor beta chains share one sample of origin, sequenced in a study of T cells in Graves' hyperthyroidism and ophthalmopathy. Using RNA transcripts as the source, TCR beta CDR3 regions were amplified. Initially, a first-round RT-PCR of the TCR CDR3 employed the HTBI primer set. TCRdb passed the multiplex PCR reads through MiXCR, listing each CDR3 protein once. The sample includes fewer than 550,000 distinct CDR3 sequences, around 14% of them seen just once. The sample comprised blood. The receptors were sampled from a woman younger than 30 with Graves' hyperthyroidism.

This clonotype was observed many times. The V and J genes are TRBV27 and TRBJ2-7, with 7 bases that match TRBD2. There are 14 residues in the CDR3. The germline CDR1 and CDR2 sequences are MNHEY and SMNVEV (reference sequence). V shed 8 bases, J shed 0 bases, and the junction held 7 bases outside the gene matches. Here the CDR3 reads CASRSGTTSYEQYF. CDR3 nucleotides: TGTGCCAGCCGCTCCGGGACTACCTCCTACGAGCAGTACTTC.

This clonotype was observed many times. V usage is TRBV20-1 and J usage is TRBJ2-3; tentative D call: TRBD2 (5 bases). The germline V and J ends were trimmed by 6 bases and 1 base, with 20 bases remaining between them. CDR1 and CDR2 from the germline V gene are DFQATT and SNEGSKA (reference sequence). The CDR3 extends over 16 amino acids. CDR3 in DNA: TGCAGTGCCCCGAGCAGCAGAGGGAAGGGCACAGATACGCAGTATTTT. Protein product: CSAPSSRGKGTDTQYF.

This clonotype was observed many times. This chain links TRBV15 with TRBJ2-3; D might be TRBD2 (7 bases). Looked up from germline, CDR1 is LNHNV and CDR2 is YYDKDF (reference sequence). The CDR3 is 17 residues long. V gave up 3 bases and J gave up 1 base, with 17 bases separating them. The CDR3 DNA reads TGTGCCACCAGCAGGGGAGGGGGGGTCCGACGCACAGATACGCAGTATTTT. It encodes CATSRGGGVRRTDTQYF.

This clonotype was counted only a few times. The CDR3 DNA is TGCGCCAGCAGCTGGTCTACAGGGGAGACCCAGTACTTC. It is translated as CASSWSTGETQYF. The J gene is TRBJ2-5, the V gene TRBV5-1; TRBD1 might be the D (6 bases). Germline V CDR1 and CDR2: SGHRS, YFSETQ. The CDR3 spans 13 residues. Deletions cut 3 bases from V and 5 bases from J, with 11 bases between.

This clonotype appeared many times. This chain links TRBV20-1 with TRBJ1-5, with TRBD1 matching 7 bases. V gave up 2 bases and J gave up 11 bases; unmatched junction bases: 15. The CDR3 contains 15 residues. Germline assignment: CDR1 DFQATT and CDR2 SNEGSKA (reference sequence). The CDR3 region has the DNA TGCAGTGCTAGATCGGGACAGTGGGGCCAGAGGGCCCAGCATTTT. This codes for CSARSGQWGQRAQHF.

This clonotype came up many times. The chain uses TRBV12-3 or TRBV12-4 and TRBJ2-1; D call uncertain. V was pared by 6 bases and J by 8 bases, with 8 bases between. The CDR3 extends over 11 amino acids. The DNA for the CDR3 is TGTGCCAGCAGCAGGCAGGATGAGCAGTTCTTC. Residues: CASSRQDEQFF.

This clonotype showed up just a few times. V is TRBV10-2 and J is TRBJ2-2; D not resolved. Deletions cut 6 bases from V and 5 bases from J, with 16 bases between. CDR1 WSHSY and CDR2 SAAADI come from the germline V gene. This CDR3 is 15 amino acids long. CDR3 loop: CASRDFALGTGELFF. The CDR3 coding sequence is TGCGCCAGCAGAGATTTCGCCTTGGGGACCGGGGAGCTGTTTTTT.

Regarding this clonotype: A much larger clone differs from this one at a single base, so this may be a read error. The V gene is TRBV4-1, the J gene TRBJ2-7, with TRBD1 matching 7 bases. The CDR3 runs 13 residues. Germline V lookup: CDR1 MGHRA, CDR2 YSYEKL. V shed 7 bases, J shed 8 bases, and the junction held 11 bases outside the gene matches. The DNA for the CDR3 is TGCGCCAGCACAGGGGGAGAGGTAAACAAGCAGTACTTC. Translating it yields CASTGGEVNKQYF.

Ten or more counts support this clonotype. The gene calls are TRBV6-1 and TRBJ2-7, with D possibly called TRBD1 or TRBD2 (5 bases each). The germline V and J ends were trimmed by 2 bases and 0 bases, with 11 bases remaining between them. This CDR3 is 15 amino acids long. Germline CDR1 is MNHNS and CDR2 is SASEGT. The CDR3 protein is CASSELWGSSYEQYF. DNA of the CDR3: TGTGCCAGCAGTGAACTTTGGGGGAGCTCCTACGAGCAGTACTTC.

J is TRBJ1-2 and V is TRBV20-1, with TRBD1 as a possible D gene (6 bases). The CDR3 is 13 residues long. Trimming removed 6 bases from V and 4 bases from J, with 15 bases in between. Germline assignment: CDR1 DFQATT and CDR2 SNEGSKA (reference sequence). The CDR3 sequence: CSAIGGAAYGYTF. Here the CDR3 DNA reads TGCAGTGCGATAGGGGGGGCTGCCTATGGCTACACCTTC.

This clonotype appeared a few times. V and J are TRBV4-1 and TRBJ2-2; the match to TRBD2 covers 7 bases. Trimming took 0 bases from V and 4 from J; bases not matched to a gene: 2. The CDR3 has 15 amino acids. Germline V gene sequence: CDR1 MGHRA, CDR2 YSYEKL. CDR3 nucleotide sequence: TGCGCCAGCAGCCAAGATCCTAGCGGCACCGGGGAGCTGTTTTTT. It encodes CASSQDPSGTGELFF.

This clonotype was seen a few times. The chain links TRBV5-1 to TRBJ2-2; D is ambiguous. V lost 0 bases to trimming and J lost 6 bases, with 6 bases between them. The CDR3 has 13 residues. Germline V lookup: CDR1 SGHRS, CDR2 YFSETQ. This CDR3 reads CASSLVNPGELFF. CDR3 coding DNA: TGCGCCAGCAGCTTGGTGAATCCCGGGGAGCTGTTTTTT.

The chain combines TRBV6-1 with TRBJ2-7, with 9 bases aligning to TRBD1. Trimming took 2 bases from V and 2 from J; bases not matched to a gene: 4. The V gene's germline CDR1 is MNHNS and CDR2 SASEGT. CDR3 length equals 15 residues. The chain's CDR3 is CASSEIGTGTYEQYF. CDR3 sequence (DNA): TGTGCCAGCAGTGAAATTGGGACAGGGACCTACGAGCAGTACTTC.

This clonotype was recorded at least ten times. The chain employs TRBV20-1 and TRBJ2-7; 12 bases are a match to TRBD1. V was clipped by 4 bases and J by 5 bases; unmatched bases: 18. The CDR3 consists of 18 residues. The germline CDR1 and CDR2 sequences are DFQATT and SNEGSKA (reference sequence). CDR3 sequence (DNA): TGCAGTGCTATTATTGGGTCCGGGACAGGGGGCGTTAGCCACGAGCAGTACTTC. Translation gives CSAIIGSGTGGVSHEQYF.

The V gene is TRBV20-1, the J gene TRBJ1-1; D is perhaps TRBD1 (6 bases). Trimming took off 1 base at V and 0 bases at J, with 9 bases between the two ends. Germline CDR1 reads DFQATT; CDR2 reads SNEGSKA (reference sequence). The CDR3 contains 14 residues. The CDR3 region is CSARGTEMNTEAFF. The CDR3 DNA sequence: TGCAGTGCTAGAGGGACAGAGATGAACACTGAAGCTTTCTTT.

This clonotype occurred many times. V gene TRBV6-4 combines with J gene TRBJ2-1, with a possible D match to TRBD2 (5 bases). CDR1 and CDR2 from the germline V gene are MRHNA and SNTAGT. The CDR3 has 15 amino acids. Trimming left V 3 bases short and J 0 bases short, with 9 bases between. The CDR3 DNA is TGTGCCAGCAGTGAAGGCCGGGACTCCTACAATGAGCAGTTCTTC. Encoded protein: CASSEGRDSYNEQFF.

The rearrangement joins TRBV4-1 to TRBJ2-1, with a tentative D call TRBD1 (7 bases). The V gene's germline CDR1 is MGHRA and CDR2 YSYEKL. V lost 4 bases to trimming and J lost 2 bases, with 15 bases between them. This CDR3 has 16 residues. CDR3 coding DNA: TGCGCCAGCAGCCCGAGGCAGGGGGGAGCCTACAATGAGCAGTTCTTC. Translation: CASSPRQGGAYNEQFF.

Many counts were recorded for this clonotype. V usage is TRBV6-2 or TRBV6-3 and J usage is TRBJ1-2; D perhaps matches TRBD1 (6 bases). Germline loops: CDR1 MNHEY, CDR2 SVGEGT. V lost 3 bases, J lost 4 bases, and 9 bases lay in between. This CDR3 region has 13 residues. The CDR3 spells CASSYARGYGYTF. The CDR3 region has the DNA TGTGCCAGCAGTTATGCCAGGGGCTATGGCTACACCTTC.

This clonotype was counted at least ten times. The CDR3 loop reads CAWSGTGTTEAFF. For the CDR3, the DNA is TGTGCCTGGAGTGGGACCGGGACAACTGAAGCTTTCTTT. The chain combines TRBV30 with TRBJ1-1; maybe TRBD1 (6 bases). Per the germline V gene, CDR1 is GTSNPN and CDR2 is SVGIG (reference sequence). CDR3 length: 13 residues. The V gene lost 1 base and the J gene lost 5 bases, with 11 bases spanning the gap.

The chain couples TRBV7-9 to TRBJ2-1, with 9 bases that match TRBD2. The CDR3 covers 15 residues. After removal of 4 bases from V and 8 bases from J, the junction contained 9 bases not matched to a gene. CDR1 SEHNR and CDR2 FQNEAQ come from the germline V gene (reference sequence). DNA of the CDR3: TGTGCCAGCAGCTCCCGTAGCGGGGGATGGGATGAGCAGTTCTTC. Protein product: CASSSRSGGWDEQFF.

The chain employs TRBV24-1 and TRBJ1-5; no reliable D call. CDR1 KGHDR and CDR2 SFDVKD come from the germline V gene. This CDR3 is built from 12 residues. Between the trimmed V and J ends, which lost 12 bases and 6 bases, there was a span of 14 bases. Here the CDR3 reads CAARRGTQPQHF. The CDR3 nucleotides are TGTGCCGCTCGGCGGGGTACTCAGCCCCAGCATTTT.

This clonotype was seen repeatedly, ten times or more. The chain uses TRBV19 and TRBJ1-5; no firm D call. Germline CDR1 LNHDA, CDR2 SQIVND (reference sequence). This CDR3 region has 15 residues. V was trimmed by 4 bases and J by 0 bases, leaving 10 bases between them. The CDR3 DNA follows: TGTGCCAGTAGTAGGGAGAACCTTAGCAATCAGCCCCAGCATTTT. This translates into CASSRENLSNQPQHF.

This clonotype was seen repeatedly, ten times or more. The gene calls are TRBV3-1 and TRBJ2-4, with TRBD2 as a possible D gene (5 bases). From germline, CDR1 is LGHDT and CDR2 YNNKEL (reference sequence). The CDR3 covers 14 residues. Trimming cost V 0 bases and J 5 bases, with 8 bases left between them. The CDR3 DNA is TGTGCCAGCAGCCAAGAGGGAGTACAAAACATTCAGTACTTC. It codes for CASSQEGVQNIQYF.

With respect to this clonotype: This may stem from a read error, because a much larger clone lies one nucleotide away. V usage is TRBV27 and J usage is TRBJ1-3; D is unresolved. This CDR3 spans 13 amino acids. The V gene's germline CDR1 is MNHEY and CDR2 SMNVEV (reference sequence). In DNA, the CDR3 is TGTGCCACCAACCCAACCTCTGGAAACACCATATGTTTT. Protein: CATNPTSGNTICF.

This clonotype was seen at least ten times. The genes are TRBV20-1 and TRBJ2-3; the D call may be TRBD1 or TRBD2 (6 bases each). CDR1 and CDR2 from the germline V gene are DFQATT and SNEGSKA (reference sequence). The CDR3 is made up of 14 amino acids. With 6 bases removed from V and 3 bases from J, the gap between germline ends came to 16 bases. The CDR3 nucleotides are TGCAGTGCACGAGACAGGAGGGGGACAGATACGCAGTATTTT. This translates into CSARDRRGTDTQYF.